The 17 T cell receptor beta chains listed next were all sequenced from one sample in a study of T cell responses to AZD1222 COVID-19 vaccine. Here immunoSEQ multiplex PCR was the method, and the copy in TCRdb shows in-frame clones only, minus some. The sample lists approximately 110,000 clones; more than 70% were seen once. The sample consisted of peripheral blood, taken on day 0 of AZD1222 vaccination. These receptors all stem from an adult in good health.

This chain connects TRBV7-2 to TRBJ2-7; possibly TRBD2 for D (6 bases). Germline V lookup: CDR1 SGHTA, CDR2 FQGNSA. V was pared by 0 bases and J by 0 bases, with 12 bases between. This CDR3 has 16 residues. For the CDR3, the DNA is TGTGCCAGCAGCTTAGCCGCGGGGAAAAACTCCTACGAGCAGTACTTC. Residues: CASSLAAGKNSYEQYF.

This chain links TRBV11-1 with TRBJ1-1; D is unresolved. The CDR3 is 13 amino acids. Germline V CDR1 and CDR2: SGHAT, FQDESV (reference sequence). Trimming removed 0 bases from V and 6 bases from J, with 8 bases in between. The CDR3 loop reads CASSLALAAEAFF. Here the CDR3 DNA reads TGTGCCAGCAGCTTAGCGCTCGCAGCTGAAGCTTTCTTT. The entire variable domain, with the rest obtained from reference TRBV11-1 and TRBJ1-1, is as follows: EAEVAQSPRYKITEKSQAVAFWCDPISGHATLYWYRQILGQGPELLVQFQDESVVDDSQLPKDRFSAERLKGVDSTLKIQPAELGDSAMYLCASSLALAAEAFFGQGTRLTVV.

The chain joins TRBV7-2 to TRBJ1-1, with D possibly being TRBD1 (5 bases). The CDR3 sequence is 14 residues long. The germline V and J ends were trimmed by 0 bases and 4 bases, with 9 bases remaining between them. Germline V gene lookup returns CDR1 SGHTA and CDR2 FQGNSA. The CDR3 reads CASSLAGRGTEAFF. Written as DNA, the CDR3 is TGTGCCAGCAGCTTAGCAGGGAGGGGCACTGAAGCTTTCTTT.

This clone was detected only once. This chain connects TRBV15 to TRBJ1-4; D uncertain. The germline gives CDR1 LNHNV, CDR2 YYDKDF (reference sequence). Between the trimmed V and J ends, which lost 5 bases and 8 bases, there was a span of 21 bases. The CDR3 length is 16 residues. CDR3 region: CATSPPVGGGKEKLFF. Written as DNA, the CDR3 is TGTGCCACCAGCCCCCCTGTGGGAGGAGGAAAAGAAAAACTGTTTTTT.

This clone turned up a few times. CDR3: CASSYSGGPQHF. The CDR3 DNA is TGTGCCAGCAGTTACTCTGGGGGGCCCCAGCATTTT. The rearrangement uses TRBV6-2 or TRBV6-3 and TRBJ1-5, with D tentatively TRBD1 (5 bases). The V end lost 0 bases, the J end lost 9 bases, and 6 bases lay between the germline ends. This CDR3 has 12 residues. Germline values: CDR1 MNHEY, CDR2 SVGEGT.

The chain couples TRBV18 to TRBJ2-7, with TRBD1 identical over 10 bases. CDR3 length: 16 amino acids. The trim removed 3 bases at V and 0 bases at J, leaving 5 bases unmatched. CDR1 and CDR2 from the germline V gene are KGHSH and LQKENI. This CDR3 is CASSPQRTGGSYEQYF. DNA of the CDR3: TGTGCCAGCTCACCGCAAAGGACAGGGGGCTCCTACGAGCAGTACTTC.

This chain links TRBV21-1 with TRBJ1-4; TRBD1, as called in the table, went unchecked against the DNA. TRBV21-1 is designated a pseudogene. The CDR3 covers 16 residues. CDR3 coding DNA: TGTGCCAGCAGCAGATTAAGACAGGGGGTAAATGAAAAACTGTTTTTT. It specifies CASSRLRQGVNEKLFF.

The chain combines TRBV27 with TRBJ1-1; 12 nucleotides match TRBD1. CDR1 is MNHEY, CDR2 SMNVEV, per germline (reference sequence). The CDR3 has 12 residues. V dropped 6 bases and J dropped 11; count of bases not matched to a gene: 4. CDR3 loop: CASRRDRGPAFF. The CDR3 nucleotides read TGTGCCAGCAGACGGGACAGGGGGCCCGCTTTCTTT.

This chain uses TRBV19 with TRBJ2-2, with 8 bases identical to TRBD2. From germline, CDR1 is LNHDA and CDR2 SQIVND (reference sequence). The J segment lost 3 bases and the V segment lost 4 bases, leaving 4 bases of the junction unmatched. The CDR3 extends over 15 amino acids. This CDR3 reads CASSTGGAYTGELFF. CDR3 in DNA: TGTGCCAGTAGTACCGGGGGGGCGTACACCGGGGAGCTGTTTTTT.

This clone was detected only once. V usage is TRBV18 and J usage is TRBJ1-1; D is uncertain. Per germline, CDR1 KGHSH and CDR2 LQKENI. Trimming cost V 3 bases and J 5 bases, with 10 bases left between them. This CDR3 contains 13 residues. The DNA for the CDR3 is TGTGCCAGCTCACCGGGAGCCCGAACTGAAGCTTTCTTT. Translating gives CASSPGARTEAFF.

The chain couples TRBV18 to TRBJ1-2; D might be TRBD1 (5 bases). V lost 0 bases and J 5 bases, leaving 16 bases between the germline ends. The CDR3 runs 16 residues. Germline V gene data show CDR1 as KGHSH and CDR2 as LQKENI. The CDR3 sequence is CASSPPGTPAVYGYTF. DNA of the CDR3: TGTGCCAGCTCACCACCCGGGACCCCGGCGGTATATGGCTACACCTTC.

CDR3 sequence: CASSSSGEEQFF. CDR3 DNA sequence: TGTGCCAGTAGTAGTAGCGGGGAGGAGCAGTTCTTC. The J gene is TRBJ2-1, the V gene TRBV19, with 8 positions matching TRBD2. Trimming took 4 bases from V and 10 from J; bases not matched to a gene: 3. Per germline, CDR1 LNHDA and CDR2 SQIVND (reference sequence). The CDR3 totals 12 residues.

This clone was observed a single time. The chain is built from TRBV18 and TRBJ1-1; 7 bases are shared with TRBD1. V shed 4 bases, J shed 0 bases, and the junction held 8 bases outside the gene matches. The germline CDR1 and CDR2 sequences are KGHSH and LQKENI. The CDR3 extends over 16 amino acids. The CDR3 loop is CASSLATGTVNTEAFF. DNA for the CDR3: TGTGCCAGCTCACTCGCAACCGGGACAGTGAACACTGAAGCTTTCTTT. Looking up the rest from reference TRBV18 and TRBJ1-1 gives the full variable domain: NAGVMQNPRHLVRRRGQEARLRCSPMKGHSHVYWYRQLPEEGLKFMVYLQKENIIDESGMPKERFSAEFPKEGPSILRIQQVVRGDSAAYFCASSLATGTVNTEAFFGQGTRLTVV.

This clone was seen just once. The chain is built from TRBV5-6 and TRBJ2-3; D gene uncertain. CDR3 length equals 11 residues. Germline V gene data show CDR1 as SGHDT and CDR2 as YYEEEE. V was cut by 1 base and J by 10 bases, with 7 bases left in between. CDR3 nucleotides: TGTGCCAGCAGCTTGCTTGGTCCGCAGTATTTT. As protein: CASSLLGPQYF.

The rearrangement uses TRBV5-8 and TRBJ2-2; TRBD2 might be the D (5 bases). This CDR3 region has 15 residues. In germline, CDR1 is SGHTS, CDR2 YDEGEE. V dropped 4 bases and J dropped 7 bases, with 17 bases sitting between them. CDR3 sequence: CASSPGETDLGELFF. DNA for the CDR3: TGTGCCAGCAGCCCCGGGGAGACCGACCTCGGGGAGCTGTTTTTT.

As DNA, the CDR3 is TGTGCCAGCACGAGGGGACAGGGGGCGGGAGAGCAGTACTTC. Its translation is CASTRGQGAGEQYF. The chain couples TRBV6-5 to TRBJ2-7; 12 positions agree with TRBD1. Germline CDR1 MNHEY, CDR2 SVGAGI. Trimming cost V 7 bases and J 7 bases; bases outside gene matches: 8. This CDR3 is built from 14 residues.

CDR3 protein: CASSLIQGYEQYF. CDR3 in DNA: TGTGCCAGCAGCTTAATCCAGGGCTACGAGCAGTACTTC. The chain recombines TRBV7-3 with TRBJ2-7; tentative D call: TRBD1 (5 bases). Germline V lookup: CDR1 SGHTA, CDR2 FQGTGA. V gave up 1 base and J gave up 3 bases, with 7 bases separating them. The CDR3 sequence is 13 residues long.